Sequencing of this T cell receptor beta chain was carried out in a study of early T cells in non-severe SARS-CoV-2 infection. This clonotype was found a few times. TCRdb reprocessed the 5' RACE reads via MiXCR and lists one record per CDR3 protein. In the table there are approximately 98,000 distinct CDR3 sequences, 12% of which are singletons. Germline CDR1 is MNHNY and CDR2 is SVGAGI (reference sequence). The CDR3 totals 13 residues. J lost 5 bases, V lost 7 bases, and 5 bases had no gene match. The TCR comes from an adult who was a healthcare worker with PCR-confirmed SARS-CoV-2 infection or an uninfected control (not recorded which). This chain joins TRBV6-6 and TRBJ2-5, with TRBD1 matching 9 bases. Sequencing was performed on whole blood. CDR3 DNA sequence: TGTGCCAGCATGGGACAGGGTTTCGAGACCCAGTACTTC. This translates into CASMGQGFETQYF.